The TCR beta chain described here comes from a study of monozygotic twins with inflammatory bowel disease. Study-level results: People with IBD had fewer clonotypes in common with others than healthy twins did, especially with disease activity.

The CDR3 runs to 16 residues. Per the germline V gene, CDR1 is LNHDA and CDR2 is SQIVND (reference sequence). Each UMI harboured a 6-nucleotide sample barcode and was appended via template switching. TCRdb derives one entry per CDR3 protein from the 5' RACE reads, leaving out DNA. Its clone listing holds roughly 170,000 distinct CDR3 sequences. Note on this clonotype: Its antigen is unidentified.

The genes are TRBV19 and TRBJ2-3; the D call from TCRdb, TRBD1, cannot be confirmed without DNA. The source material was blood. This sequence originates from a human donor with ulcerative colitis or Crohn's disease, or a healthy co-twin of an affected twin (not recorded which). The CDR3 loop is CASSHTPQLYTDTQYF.